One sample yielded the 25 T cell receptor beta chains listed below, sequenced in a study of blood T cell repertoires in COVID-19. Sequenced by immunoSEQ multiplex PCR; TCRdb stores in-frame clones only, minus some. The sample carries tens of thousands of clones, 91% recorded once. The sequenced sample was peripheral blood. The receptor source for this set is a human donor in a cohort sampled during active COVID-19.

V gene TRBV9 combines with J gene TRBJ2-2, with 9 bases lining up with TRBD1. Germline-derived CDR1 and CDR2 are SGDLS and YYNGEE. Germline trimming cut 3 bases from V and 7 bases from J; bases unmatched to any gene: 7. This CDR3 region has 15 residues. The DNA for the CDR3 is TGTGCCAGCAGCGCGGGACAGGGTGGAGTCGGGGAGCTGTTTTTT. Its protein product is CASSAGQGGVGELFF.

CDR3 residues: CASSAGQSQETQYF. CDR3 coding DNA: TGTGCCAGCAGCGCTGGGCAGTCTCAAGAGACCCAGTACTTC. The rearrangement links TRBV9 to TRBJ2-5, with D unresolved. V shed 3 bases and J shed 2 bases, with 11 bases lying between them. The CDR3 runs 14 residues. The germline CDR1 and CDR2 sequences are SGDLS and YYNGEE.

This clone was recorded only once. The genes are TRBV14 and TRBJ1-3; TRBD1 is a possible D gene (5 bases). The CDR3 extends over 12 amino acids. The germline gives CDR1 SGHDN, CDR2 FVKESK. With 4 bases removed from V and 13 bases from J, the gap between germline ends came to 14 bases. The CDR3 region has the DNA TGTGCCAGCAGCCCTGCGGGGCCCTCTATATATTTT. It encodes CASSPAGPSIYF. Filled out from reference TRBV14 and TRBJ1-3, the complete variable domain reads EAGVTQFPSHSVIEKGQTVTLRCDPISGHDNLYWYRRVMGKEIKFLLHFVKESKQDESGMPNNRFLAERTGGTYSTLKVQPAELEDSGVYFCASSPAGPSIYFGEGSWLTVV.

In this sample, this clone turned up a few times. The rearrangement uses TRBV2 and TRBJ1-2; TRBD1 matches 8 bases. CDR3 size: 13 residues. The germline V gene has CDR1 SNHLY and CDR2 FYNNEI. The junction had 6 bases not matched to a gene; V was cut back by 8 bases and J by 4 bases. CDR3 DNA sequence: TGTGCCAGCGATGGACAGGGACTCTATGGCTACACCTTC. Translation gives CASDGQGLYGYTF.

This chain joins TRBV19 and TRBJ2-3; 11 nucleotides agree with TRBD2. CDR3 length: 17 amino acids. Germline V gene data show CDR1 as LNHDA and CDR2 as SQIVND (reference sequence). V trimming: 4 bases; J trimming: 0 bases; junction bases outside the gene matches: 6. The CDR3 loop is CASSTRSGGASTDTQYF. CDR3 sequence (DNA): TGTGCCAGTAGTACCCGTAGCGGGGGGGCTAGCACAGATACGCAGTATTTT.

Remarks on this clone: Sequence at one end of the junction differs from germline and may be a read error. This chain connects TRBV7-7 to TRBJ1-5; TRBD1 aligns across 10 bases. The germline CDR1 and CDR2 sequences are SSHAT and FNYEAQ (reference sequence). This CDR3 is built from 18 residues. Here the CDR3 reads CASSLIGDRGHSNQPQHF. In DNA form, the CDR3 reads TGTGCTAGCAGCTTAATCGGGGACAGGGGACATAGCAATCAGCCCCAGCATTTT.

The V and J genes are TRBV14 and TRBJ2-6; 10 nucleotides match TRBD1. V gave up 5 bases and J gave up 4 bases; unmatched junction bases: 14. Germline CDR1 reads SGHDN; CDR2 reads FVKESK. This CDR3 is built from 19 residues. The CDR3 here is CASSDETGGKRLGANVLTF. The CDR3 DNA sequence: TGTGCCAGCAGCGATGAGACAGGGGGCAAACGTTTGGGGGCCAACGTCCTGACTTTC.

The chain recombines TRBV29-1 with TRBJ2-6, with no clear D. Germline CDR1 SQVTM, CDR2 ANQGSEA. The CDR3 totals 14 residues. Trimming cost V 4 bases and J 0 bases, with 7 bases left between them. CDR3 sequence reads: CSVATGSGANVLTF. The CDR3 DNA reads TGCAGCGTTGCAACTGGCTCTGGGGCCAACGTCCTGACTTTC.

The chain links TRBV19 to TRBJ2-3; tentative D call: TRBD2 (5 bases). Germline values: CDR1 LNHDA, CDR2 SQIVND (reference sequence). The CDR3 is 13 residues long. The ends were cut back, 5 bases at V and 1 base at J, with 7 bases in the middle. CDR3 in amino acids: CASSWGGTDTQYF. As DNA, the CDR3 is TGTGCCAGTAGTTGGGGAGGCACAGATACGCAGTATTTT.

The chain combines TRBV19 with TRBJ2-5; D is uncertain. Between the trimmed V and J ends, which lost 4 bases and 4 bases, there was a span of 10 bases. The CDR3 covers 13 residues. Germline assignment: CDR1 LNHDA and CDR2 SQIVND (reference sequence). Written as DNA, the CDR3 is TGTGCCAGTAGTACCTTGTCTCTAGAGACCCAGTACTTC. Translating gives CASSTLSLETQYF.

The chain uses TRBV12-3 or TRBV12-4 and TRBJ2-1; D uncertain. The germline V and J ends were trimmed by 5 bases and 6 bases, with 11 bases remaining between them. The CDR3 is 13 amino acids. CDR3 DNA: TGTGCCAGCAGTCCCGGCCGCGGCAATGAGCAGTTCTTC. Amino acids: CASSPGRGNEQFF.

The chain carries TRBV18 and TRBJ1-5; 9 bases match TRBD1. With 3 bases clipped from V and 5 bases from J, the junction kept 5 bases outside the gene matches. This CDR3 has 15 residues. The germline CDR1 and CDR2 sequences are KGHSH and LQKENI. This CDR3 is CASSPLGQGDQPQHF. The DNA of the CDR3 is TGTGCCAGCTCACCTTTGGGACAGGGTGATCAGCCCCAGCATTTT.

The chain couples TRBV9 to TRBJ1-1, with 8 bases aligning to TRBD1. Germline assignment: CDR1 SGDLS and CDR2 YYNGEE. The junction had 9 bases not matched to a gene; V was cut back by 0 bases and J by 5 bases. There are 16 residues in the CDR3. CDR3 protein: CASSVGTGLVGTEAFF. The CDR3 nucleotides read TGTGCCAGCAGCGTAGGGACAGGGCTTGTGGGGACTGAAGCTTTCTTT.

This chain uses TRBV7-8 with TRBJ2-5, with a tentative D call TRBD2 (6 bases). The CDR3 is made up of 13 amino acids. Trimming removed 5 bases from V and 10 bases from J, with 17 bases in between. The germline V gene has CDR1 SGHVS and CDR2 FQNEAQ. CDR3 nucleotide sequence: TGTGCCAGCAGCCACCCGGGGAGGTTGGGCCAGTACTTC. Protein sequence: CASSHPGRLGQYF. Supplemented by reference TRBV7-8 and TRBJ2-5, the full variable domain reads GAGVSQSPRYKVAKRGQDVALRCDPISGHVSLFWYQQALGQGPEFLTYFQNEAQLDKSGLPSDRFFAERPEGSVSTLKIQRTQQEDSAVYLCASSHPGRLGQYFGPGTRLLVL.

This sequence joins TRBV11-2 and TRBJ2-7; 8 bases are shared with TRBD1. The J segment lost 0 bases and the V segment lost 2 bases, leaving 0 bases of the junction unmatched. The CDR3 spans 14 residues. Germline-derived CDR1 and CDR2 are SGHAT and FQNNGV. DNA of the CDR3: TGTGCCAGCAGCTTAACAGGGGGCTCCTACGAGCAGTACGTC. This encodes CASSLTGGSYEQYV.

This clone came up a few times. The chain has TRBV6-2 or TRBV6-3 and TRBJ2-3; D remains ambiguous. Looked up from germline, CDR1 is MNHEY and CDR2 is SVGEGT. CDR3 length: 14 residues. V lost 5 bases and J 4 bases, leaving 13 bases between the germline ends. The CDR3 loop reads CASSPSAEADTQYF. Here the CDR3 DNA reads TGTGCCAGCAGTCCAAGTGCAGAAGCAGATACGCAGTATTTT.

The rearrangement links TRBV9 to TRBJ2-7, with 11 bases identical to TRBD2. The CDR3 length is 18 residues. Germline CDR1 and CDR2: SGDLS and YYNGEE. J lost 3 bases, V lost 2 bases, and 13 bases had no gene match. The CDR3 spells CASSVALAGGPLLYEQYF. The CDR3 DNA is TGTGCCAGCAGCGTGGCCCTAGCGGGGGGACCACTCCTCTACGAGCAGTACTTC.

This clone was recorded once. The CDR3 loop reads CASSLVGGRSADTQYF. The DNA for the CDR3 is TGTGCCAGCAGCTTGGTGGGAGGTCGGTCGGCAGATACGCAGTATTTT. This chain uses TRBV5-4 with TRBJ2-3; maybe TRBD2 (6 bases). Trimming cost V 0 bases and J 4 bases, with 15 bases left between them. The CDR3 is 16 residues long. Germline CDR1 and CDR2: SGHNT and YYREEE (reference sequence).

CDR3 nucleotide sequence: TGCAGCGTTGAATTTGTAGGAGGGAAAGAGACCCAGTACTTC. This encodes CSVEFVGGKETQYF. The V and J genes are TRBV29-1 and TRBJ2-5; maybe TRBD2 (6 bases). The V end lost 2 bases, the J end lost 3 bases, and 13 bases lay between the germline ends. This CDR3 comprises 14 residues. The germline CDR1 and CDR2 sequences are SQVTM and ANQGSEA.

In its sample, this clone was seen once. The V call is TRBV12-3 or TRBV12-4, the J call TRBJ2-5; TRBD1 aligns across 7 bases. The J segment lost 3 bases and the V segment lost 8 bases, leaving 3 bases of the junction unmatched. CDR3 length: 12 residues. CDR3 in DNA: TGTGCCAGCCGGACAGGTGAAGAGACCCAGTACTTC. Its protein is CASRTGEETQYF.

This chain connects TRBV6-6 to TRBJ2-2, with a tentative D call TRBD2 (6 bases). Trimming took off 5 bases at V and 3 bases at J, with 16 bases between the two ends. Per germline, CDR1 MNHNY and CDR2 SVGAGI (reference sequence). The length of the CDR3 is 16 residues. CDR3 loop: CASSRYRLEDTGELFF. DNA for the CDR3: TGTGCCAGCAGTCGGTATCGACTAGAGGACACCGGGGAGCTGTTTTTT.

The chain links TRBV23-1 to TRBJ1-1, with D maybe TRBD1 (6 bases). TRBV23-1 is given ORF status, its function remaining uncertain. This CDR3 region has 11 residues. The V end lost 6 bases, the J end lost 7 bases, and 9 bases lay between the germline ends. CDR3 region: CASREDSEAFF. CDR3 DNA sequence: TGCGCCAGCAGGGAGGACAGTGAAGCTTTCTTT.

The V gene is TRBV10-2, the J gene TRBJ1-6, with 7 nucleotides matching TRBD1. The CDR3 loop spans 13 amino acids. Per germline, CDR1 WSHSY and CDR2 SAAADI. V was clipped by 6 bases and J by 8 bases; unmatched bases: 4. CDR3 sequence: CASRVTGDSPLHF. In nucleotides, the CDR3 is TGCGCCAGCAGGGTTACAGGGGATTCACCCCTCCACTTT.

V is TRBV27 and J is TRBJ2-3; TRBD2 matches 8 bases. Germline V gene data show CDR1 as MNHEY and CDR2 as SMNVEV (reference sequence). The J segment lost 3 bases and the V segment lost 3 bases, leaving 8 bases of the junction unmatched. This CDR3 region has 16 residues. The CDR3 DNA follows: TGTGCCAGCAGTTTGTCGAGCGGGGGAGGGACAGATACGCAGTATTTT. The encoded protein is CASSLSSGGGTDTQYF.

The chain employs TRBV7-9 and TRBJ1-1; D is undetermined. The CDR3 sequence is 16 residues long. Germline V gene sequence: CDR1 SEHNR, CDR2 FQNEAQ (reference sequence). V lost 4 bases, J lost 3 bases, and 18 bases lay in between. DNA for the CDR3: TGTGCCAGCAGCTCCCACGGTCCTTGGAGGTACACTGAAGCTTTCTTT. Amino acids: CASSSHGPWRYTEAFF.